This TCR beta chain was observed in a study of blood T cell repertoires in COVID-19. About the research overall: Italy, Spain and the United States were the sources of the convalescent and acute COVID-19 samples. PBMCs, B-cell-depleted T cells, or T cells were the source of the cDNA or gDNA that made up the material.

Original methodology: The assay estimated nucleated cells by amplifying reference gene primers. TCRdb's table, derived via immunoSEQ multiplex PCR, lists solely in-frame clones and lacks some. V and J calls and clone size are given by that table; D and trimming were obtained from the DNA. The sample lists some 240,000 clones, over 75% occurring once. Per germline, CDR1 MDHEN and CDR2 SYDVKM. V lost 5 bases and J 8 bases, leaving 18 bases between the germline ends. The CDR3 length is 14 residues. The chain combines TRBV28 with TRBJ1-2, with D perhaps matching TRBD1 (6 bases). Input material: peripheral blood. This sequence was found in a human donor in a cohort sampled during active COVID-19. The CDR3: CASSLHRAKEGYTF. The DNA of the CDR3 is TGTGCCAGCAGTCTGCACAGGGCCAAGGAAGGCTACACCTTC.